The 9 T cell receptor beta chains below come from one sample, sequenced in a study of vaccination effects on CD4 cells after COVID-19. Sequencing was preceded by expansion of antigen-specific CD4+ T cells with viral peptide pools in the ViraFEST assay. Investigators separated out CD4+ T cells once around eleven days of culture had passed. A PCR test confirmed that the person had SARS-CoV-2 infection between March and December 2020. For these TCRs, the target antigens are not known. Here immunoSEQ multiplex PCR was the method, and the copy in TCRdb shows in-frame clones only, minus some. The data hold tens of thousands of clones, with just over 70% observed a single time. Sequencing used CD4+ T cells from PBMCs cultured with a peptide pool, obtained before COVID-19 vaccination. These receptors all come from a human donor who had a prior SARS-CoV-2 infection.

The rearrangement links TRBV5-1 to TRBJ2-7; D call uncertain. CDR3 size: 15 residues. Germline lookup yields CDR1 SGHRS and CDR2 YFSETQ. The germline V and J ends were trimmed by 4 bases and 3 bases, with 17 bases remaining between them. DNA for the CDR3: TGCGCCAGCAGCGTAGGAGCAGCACAAATCTACGAGCAGTACTTC. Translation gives CASSVGAAQIYEQYF. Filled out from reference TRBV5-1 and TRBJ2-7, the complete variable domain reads KAGVTQTPRYLIKTRGQQVTLSCSPISGHRSVSWYQQTPGQGLQFLFEYFSETQRNKGNFPGRFSGRQFSNSRSEMNVSTLELGDSALYLCASSVGAAQIYEQYFGPGTRLTVT.

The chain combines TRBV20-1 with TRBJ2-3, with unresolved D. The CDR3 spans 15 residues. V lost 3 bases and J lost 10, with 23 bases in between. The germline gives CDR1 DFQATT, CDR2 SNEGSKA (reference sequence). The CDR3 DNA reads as TGCAGTGCTAGTGTCGGGCCCACTTCCTGGGGTCCGCAGTATTTT. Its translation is CSASVGPTSWGPQYF.

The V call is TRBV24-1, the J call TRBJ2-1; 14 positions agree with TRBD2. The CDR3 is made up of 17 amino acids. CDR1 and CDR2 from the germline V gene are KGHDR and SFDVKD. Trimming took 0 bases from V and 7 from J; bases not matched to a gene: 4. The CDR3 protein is CATSDLVTSGRGNEQFF. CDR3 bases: TGTGCCACCAGTGATTTGGTGACTAGCGGGAGGGGAAATGAGCAGTTCTTC.

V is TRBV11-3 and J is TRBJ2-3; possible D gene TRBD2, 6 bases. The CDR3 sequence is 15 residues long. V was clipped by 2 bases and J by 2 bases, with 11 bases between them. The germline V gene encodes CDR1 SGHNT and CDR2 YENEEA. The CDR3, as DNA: TGTGCCAGCAGCTTAATGGCGGGATCCACAGATACGCAGTATTTT. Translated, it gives CASSLMAGSTDTQYF.

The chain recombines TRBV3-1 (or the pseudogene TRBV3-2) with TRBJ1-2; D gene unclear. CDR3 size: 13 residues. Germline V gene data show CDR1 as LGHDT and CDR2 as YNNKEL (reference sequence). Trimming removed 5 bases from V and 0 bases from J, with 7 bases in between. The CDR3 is CASSERTNYGYTF. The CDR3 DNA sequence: TGTGCCAGCAGCGAGAGAACTAACTATGGCTACACCTTC.

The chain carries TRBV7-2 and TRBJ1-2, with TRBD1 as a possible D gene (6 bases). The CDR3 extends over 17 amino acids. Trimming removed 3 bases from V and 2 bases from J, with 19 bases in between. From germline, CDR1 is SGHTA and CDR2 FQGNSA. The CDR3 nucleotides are TGTGCCAGCAGCTTCGTGGGAGGGGGGGCCCGGAACTATGGCTACACCTTC. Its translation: CASSFVGGGARNYGYTF.

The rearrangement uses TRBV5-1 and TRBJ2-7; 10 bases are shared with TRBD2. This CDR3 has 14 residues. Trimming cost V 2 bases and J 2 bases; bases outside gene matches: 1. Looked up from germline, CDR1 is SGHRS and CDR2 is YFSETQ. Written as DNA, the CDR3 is TGCGCCAGCAGCTTAACTAGCGGGACCTACGAGCAGTACTTC. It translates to CASSLTSGTYEQYF.

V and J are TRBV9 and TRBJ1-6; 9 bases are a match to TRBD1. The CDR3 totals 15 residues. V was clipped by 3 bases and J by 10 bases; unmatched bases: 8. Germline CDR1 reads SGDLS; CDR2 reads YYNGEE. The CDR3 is CASSAQGQGQSPLHF. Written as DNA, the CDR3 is TGTGCCAGCAGCGCCCAGGGACAGGGACAGTCACCCCTCCACTTT.

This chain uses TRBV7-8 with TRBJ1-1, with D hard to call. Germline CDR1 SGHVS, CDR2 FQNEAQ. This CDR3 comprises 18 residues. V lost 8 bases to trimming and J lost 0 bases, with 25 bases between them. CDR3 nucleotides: TGTGCCAGCCTCTCTATCCACGGGAGAACAGAGCTGAACACTGAAGCTTTCTTT. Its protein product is CASLSIHGRTELNTEAFF. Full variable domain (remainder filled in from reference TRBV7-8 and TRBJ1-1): GAGVSQSPRYKVAKRGQDVALRCDPISGHVSLFWYQQALGQGPEFLTYFQNEAQLDKSGLPSDRFFAERPEGSVSTLKIQRTQQEDSAVYLCASLSIHGRTELNTEAFFGQGTRLTVV.